The T cell receptor (beta chain) described here comes from a study of blood T cell repertoires in COVID-19. About the study: COVID-19 samples, acute and convalescent, were from the United States, Italy and Spain.

Study processing details: Amplification of reference gene primers was used by the study to estimate nucleated cell counts. Using immunoSEQ multiplex PCR, the repertoire was profiled, and TCRdb retains in-frame clones only, with some absent. V and J calls and clone size follow that table, whereas D and trimming were derived from the DNA. The table shows roughly 130,000 clones, with approximately 80% occurring only once. The CDR3 length is 16 residues. The J segment lost 4 bases and the V segment lost 0 bases, leaving 6 bases of the junction unmatched. Germline CDR1 is SGHTA and CDR2 is FQGNSA. This clone was observed once.

Sample: peripheral blood. The rearrangement links TRBV7-2 to TRBJ1-3, with 7 bases fitting TRBD1. The TCR originated in a man aged 40-49 years with active or convalescent COVID-19. The CDR3 spells CASSLAQGGSGNTIYF. DNA for the CDR3: TGTGCCAGCAGCTTAGCGCAGGGGGGATCCGGAAACACCATATATTTT.